Below, one T cell receptor beta chain is given with its context. Its target is unknown. These data are taken from a study of beta chain features in type 1 diabetes. Study overall: What patients shared with healthy donors was a similar profile of age, gender and cell yields. Study findings and constraints: In all four CD4+ subsets, TCRB CDR3 length was significantly, moderately reduced in type 1 diabetes. In type 1 diabetes patients, VDJ junctions had fewer insertions; deletions at these junctions were more frequent. Patients' naive, central memory and Treg TCRB repertoires seemed closer to one another than those of healthy donors.

J lost 10 bases, V lost 0 bases, and 1 base had no gene match. This CDR3 is built from 13 residues. Germline loops: CDR1 MNHEY, CDR2 SVGAGI. The entirety of the isolated RNA underwent reverse transcription, so expressed TCRB transcripts were sequenced. TCRdb's table, derived via immunoSEQ multiplex PCR, lists solely in-frame clones and lacks some. Seen here are about 620,000 clones, around 15% observed once, and the top ten hold approximately 0.087%. This TCR derives from a man aged 18 to 30 in good health. This chain uses TRBV6-5 with TRBJ1-5, with TRBD1 matching over 9 bases. The sequencing sample was made of naive CD4+ T cells from blood. In nucleotides, the CDR3 is TGTGCCAGCAGTTACTCGGGACAGGGCCCCCAGCATTTT. Protein product: CASSYSGQGPQHF.